The T cell receptor (beta chain) described here comes from a study of cytomegalovirus exposure and HLA in healthy donors. Study-wide findings and caveats: It was found in a later analysis that first-cohort TCR clusters tended to co-occur in the roughly 120 validation repertoires. Among TCR beta chains, those listed as cytomegalovirus-associated numbered more than 150.

The table came from immunoSEQ multiplex PCR; TCRdb's copy has only in-frame clones and leaves some out. The data contain roughly 50,000 clones, roughly 93% of them singletons. Trimming cost V 0 bases and J 6 bases, with 12 bases left between them. The CDR3 runs 15 residues. Germline V lookup: CDR1 SGHRS, CDR2 YFSETQ. Of note for this clone: Its target is unknown.

The source material was PBMCs. The sequence was obtained from a woman aged 18-29 years in good health and CMV-seropositive. The V and J genes are TRBV5-1 and TRBJ2-2; D is possibly TRBD1 (6 bases). The CDR3 bases are TGCGCCAGCAGCTTGGACCTACAGGGAGCCGGGGAGCTGTTTTTT. Translated: CASSLDLQGAGELFF.